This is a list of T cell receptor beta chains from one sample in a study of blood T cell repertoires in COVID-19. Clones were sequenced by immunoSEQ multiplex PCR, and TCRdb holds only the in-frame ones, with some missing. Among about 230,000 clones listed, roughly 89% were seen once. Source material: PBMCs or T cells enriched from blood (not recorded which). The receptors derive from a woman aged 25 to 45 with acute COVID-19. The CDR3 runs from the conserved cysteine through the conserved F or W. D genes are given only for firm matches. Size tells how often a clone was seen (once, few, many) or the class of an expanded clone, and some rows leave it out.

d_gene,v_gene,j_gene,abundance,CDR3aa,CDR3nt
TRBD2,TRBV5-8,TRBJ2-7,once,CASSLRGGGLYEQYF,TGTGCCAGCAGCCTCCGCGGGGGGGGTCTCTACGAGCAGTACTTC
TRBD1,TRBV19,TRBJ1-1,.,CASSIEDRGNEAFF,TGTGCCAGTAGTATAGAGGACAGGGGAAATGAAGCTTTCTTT
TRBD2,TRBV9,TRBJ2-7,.,CASSTRGGASSYEQYF,TGTGCCAGCAGCACACGCGGGGGGGCCTCCTCCTACGAGCAGTACTTC
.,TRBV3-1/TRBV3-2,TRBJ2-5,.,CASSSQGVETQYF,TGTGCCAGCAGCTCACAGGGCGTGGAGACCCAGTACTTC
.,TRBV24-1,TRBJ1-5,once,CATSDSERGGNQPQHF,TGTGCCACCAGTGATTCCGAGCGGGGGGGAAATCAGCCCCAGCATTTT
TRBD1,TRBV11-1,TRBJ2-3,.,CASSLRQGRTDTQYF,TGTGCCAGCAGCTTAAGACAGGGGCGCACAGATACGCAGTATTTT
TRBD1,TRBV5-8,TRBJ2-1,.,CASSEGTGTYNEQFF,TGTGCCAGCAGCGAAGGGACAGGAACCTACAATGAGCAGTTCTTC
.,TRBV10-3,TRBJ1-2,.,CAISPDEGGQRNYGYTF,TGTGCCATCAGCCCCGATGAGGGTGGACAGAGAAACTATGGCTACACCTTC
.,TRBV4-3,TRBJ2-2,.,CASSQGGGPNTGELFF,TGCGCCAGCAGCCAAGGCGGGGGCCCCAACACCGGGGAGCTGTTTTTT
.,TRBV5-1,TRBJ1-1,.,CASSPWGDGVTLNTEAFF,TGCGCCAGCAGCCCATGGGGCGACGGTGTGACACTGAACACTGAAGCTTTCTTT
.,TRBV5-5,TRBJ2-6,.,CASSLAADSGANVLTF,TGTGCCAGCAGCTTGGCAGCGGACTCTGGGGCCAACGTCCTGACTTTC
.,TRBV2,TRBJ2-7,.,CASSEGAYEQYF,TGTGCCAGCAGTGAAGGGGCGTACGAGCAGTACTTC
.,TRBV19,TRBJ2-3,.,CASSIIGTSGLTDTQYF,TGTGCCAGTAGTATCATTGGGACTTCAGGGCTGACAGATACGCAGTATTTT
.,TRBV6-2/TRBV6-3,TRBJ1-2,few,CASSYSRYGYTF,TGTGCCAGCAGTTACTCCAGATATGGCTACACCTTC
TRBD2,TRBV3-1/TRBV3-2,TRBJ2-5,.,CASSQERAGKQETQYF,TGTGCCAGCAGCCAAGAACGAGCGGGAAAACAAGAGACCCAGTACTTC
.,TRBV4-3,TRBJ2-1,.,CASSLGGSYNEQFF,TGCGCCAGCAGCCTGGGGGGCTCCTACAATGAGCAGTTCTTC
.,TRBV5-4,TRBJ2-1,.,CASSPSGGAFYNEQFF,TGTGCCAGCAGCCCCTCGGGCGGGGCCTTCTACAATGAGCAGTTCTTC
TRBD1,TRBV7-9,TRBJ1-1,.,CASSLGKEGARTEAFF,TGTGCCAGCAGCTTAGGGAAGGAGGGGGCCCGTACTGAAGCTTTCTTT
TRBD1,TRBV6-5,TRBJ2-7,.,CASRGTGFSEQYF,TGTGCCAGCAGGGGGACAGGGTTTTCCGAGCAGTACTTC
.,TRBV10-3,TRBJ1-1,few,CAISGVNTEAFF,TGTGCCATCAGTGGCGTGAACACTGAAGCTTTCTTT
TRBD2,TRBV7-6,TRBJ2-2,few,CASSQGLAGYTGELFF,TGTGCCAGCAGCCAGGGACTAGCGGGTTACACCGGGGAGCTGTTTTTT
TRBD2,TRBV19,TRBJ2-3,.,CASSIEGTSRDTQYF,TGTGCCAGTAGTATAGAGGGGACTAGTCGCGATACGCAGTATTTT